Below are 28 T cell receptor beta chains sequenced from a single sample in a study of cytomegalovirus exposure and HLA in healthy donors. In the PCR, 60 Vbeta and 13 Jbeta primers were used. Sequenced by immunoSEQ multiplex PCR; TCRdb stores in-frame clones only, minus some. The table includes around 170,000 clones, around 84% detected once. Sequenced material: PBMCs. Receptors were obtained from a woman aged 50 to 60 in good health and CMV-seropositive.

V gene TRBV6-6 combines with J gene TRBJ2-2; D possibly corresponds to TRBD1 (5 bases). The CDR3 is 16 residues long. V was trimmed by 0 bases and J by 5 bases, leaving 13 bases between them. Per germline, CDR1 MNHNY and CDR2 SVGAGI (reference sequence). In DNA form, the CDR3 reads TGTGCCAGCAGTTACTCACACAGGCTGGGAACCGGGGAGCTGTTTTTT. The encoded protein is CASSYSHRLGTGELFF.

The CDR3, as DNA: TGCGCCAGCAGCTTGTTAGGGGAGGGCAATGAAAAACTGTTTTTT. Its protein product is CASSLLGEGNEKLFF. The genes are TRBV5-1 and TRBJ1-4, with a possible D match to TRBD1 (5 bases). Deletions cut 1 base from V and 5 bases from J, with 12 bases between. The length of the CDR3 is 15 residues. The germline V gene has CDR1 SGHRS and CDR2 YFSETQ.

The V call is TRBV7-8, the J call TRBJ2-1; D may be TRBD2 (7 bases). The CDR3 totals 16 residues. The V gene lost 0 bases and the J gene lost 8 bases, with 17 bases spanning the gap. CDR1 SGHVS and CDR2 FQNEAQ come from the germline V gene. This CDR3 reads CASSLAKGGGLDEQFF. The CDR3 nucleotides read TGTGCCAGCAGCTTAGCGAAGGGGGGGGGCCTGGATGAGCAGTTCTTC.

The chain recombines TRBV11-2 with TRBJ2-5; 13 nucleotides align to TRBD2. The better agreement between TRBJ2-7 and the DNA end casts doubt on the J call. The CDR3 sequence is 16 residues long. The V gene's germline CDR1 is SGHAT and CDR2 FQNNGV. CDR3: CASSFPRTSGGYEQYF. The DNA of the CDR3 is TGTGCCAGCAGCTTTCCTCGGACTAGCGGGGGTTACGAGCAGTACTTC.

The table lists this clone with a few counts. V gene TRBV7-6 combines with J gene TRBJ1-4, with 8 positions matching TRBD1. V shed 5 bases, J shed 4 bases, and the junction held 3 bases outside the gene matches. The CDR3 is 14 residues long. CDR1 is SGHVS, CDR2 FNYEAQ, per germline. CDR3: CASSRGQVNEKLFF. CDR3 nucleotide sequence: TGTGCCAGCAGCCGGGGACAGGTTAATGAAAAACTGTTTTTT. Variable domain in full (rest from reference TRBV7-6 and TRBJ1-4): GAGVSQSPRYKVTKRGQDVALRCDPISGHVSLYWYRQALGQGPEFLTYFNYEAQQDKSGLPNDRFSAERPEGSISTLTIQRTEQRDSAMYRCASSRGQVNEKLFFGSGTQLSVL.

V gene TRBV28 combines with J gene TRBJ1-1; 9 positions agree with TRBD1. The V gene's germline CDR1 is MDHEN and CDR2 SYDVKM. CDR3 length: 15 residues. The J segment lost 4 bases and the V segment lost 4 bases, leaving 7 bases of the junction unmatched. The CDR3, as DNA: TGTGCCAGCAGTTCACCGGGACAGGGACTCACTGAAGCTTTCTTT. Amino acid sequence: CASSSPGQGLTEAFF.

The rearrangement links TRBV5-4 to TRBJ2-7; D perhaps matches TRBD2 (7 bases). The CDR3 is made up of 15 amino acids. Germline assignment: CDR1 SGHNT and CDR2 YYREEE (reference sequence). V was cut by 4 bases and J by 2 bases, with 16 bases left in between. CDR3 amino acids: CASSPTGGTPYEQYF. CDR3 in DNA: TGTGCCAGCAGCCCCACCGGGGGGACACCCTACGAGCAGTACTTC.

The chain carries TRBV19 and TRBJ1-1, with D unresolved. Trimming took 5 bases from V and 4 from J, leaving 5 bases between them. Germline V CDR1 and CDR2: LNHDA, SQIVND (reference sequence). CDR3 length equals 11 residues. The CDR3 spells CASSPGTEAFF. The CDR3 region has the DNA TGTGCCAGTAGTCCGGGCACTGAAGCTTTCTTT.

J is TRBJ1-3 and V is TRBV9, with D perhaps matching TRBD1 (5 bases). Germline values: CDR1 SGDLS, CDR2 YYNGEE. The CDR3 sequence is 15 residues long. Trimming left V 0 bases short and J 0 bases short, with 7 bases between. CDR3 region: CASSVEGNSGNTIYF. The CDR3 DNA sequence: TGTGCCAGCAGCGTAGAGGGGAACTCTGGAAACACCATATATTTT.

This chain uses TRBV6-6 with TRBJ1-5, with TRBD1 matching over 7 bases. The CDR3 totals 16 residues. The junction had 9 bases not matched to a gene; V was cut back by 5 bases and J by 2 bases. The germline CDR1 and CDR2 sequences are MNHNY and SVGAGI (reference sequence). CDR3 coding DNA: TGTGCCAGCAGTCTTTCCCGACAGGGAGGCAATCAGCCCCAGCATTTT. Translation gives CASSLSRQGGNQPQHF.

V is TRBV29-1 and J is TRBJ2-1, with 7 bases aligning to TRBD2. The J segment lost 6 bases and the V segment lost 4 bases, leaving 6 bases of the junction unmatched. Germline V CDR1 and CDR2: SQVTM, ANQGSEA. The CDR3 totals 13 residues. CDR3 nucleotide sequence: TGCAGCGTTGCACTAGCGACCTCCAATGAGCAGTTCTTC. Its translation: CSVALATSNEQFF.

The chain couples TRBV29-1 to TRBJ2-1, with a weak D call TRBD2 (7 bases). Per the germline V gene, CDR1 is SQVTM and CDR2 is ANQGSEA. Trimming took off 4 bases at V and 7 bases at J, with 11 bases between the two ends. The CDR3 totals 12 residues. In DNA, the CDR3 is TGCAGCGTTGCACAGGGAGGGAATGAGCAGTTCTTC. It translates to CSVAQGGNEQFF.

The chain employs TRBV10-1 and TRBJ1-4; 8 bases align to TRBD1. Germline V gives CDR1 WNHNN, CDR2 SYGVQD (reference sequence). Germline trimming cut 4 bases from V and 7 bases from J; bases unmatched to any gene: 8. CDR3 length equals 15 residues. The DNA of the CDR3 is TGCGCCAGCAGTGCTGACAGGGGCGCAGGTGAAAAACTGTTTTTT. It translates to CASSADRGAGEKLFF.

The chain recombines TRBV4-2 with TRBJ2-5; 14 bases fit TRBD2. Germline CDR1 reads LGHNA; CDR2 reads YNFKEQ. With V trimmed by 4 bases and J by 5 bases, 6 bases remained unmatched. The CDR3 contains 16 residues. In DNA form, the CDR3 reads TGTGCCAGCAGCCCGACTAGCGGGGGGGCCGGTGAGACCCAGTACTTC. This codes for CASSPTSGGAGETQYF.

The sample holds many counts of this clone. This chain links TRBV5-5 with TRBJ2-7; D possibly corresponds to TRBD1 (6 bases). Per germline, CDR1 SGHKS and CDR2 YYEKEE (reference sequence). The CDR3 length is 14 residues. Trimming took off 4 bases at V and 2 bases at J, with 13 bases between the two ends. This CDR3 reads CASSVATGTYEQYF. As DNA, the CDR3 is TGTGCCAGCAGCGTCGCTACAGGGACCTACGAGCAGTACTTC.

The chain recombines TRBV6-5 with TRBJ2-5; 11 bases fit TRBD2. V lost 7 bases, J lost 5 bases, and 6 bases stayed unmatched. CDR3 length: 14 residues. Per germline, CDR1 MNHEY and CDR2 SVGAGI. CDR3: CASNIAGGRETQYF. Here the CDR3 DNA reads TGTGCCAGCAATATAGCGGGGGGGCGCGAGACCCAGTACTTC.

V is TRBV14 and J is TRBJ1-2; D gene unclear. From germline, CDR1 is SGHDN and CDR2 FVKESK. The CDR3 is 13 residues long. The V end was cut by 1 base, the J end by 4 bases, with 7 bases between. In nucleotides, the CDR3 is TGTGCCAGCAGCCAAGTTGCGTTCTATGGCTACACCTTC. Amino acid sequence: CASSQVAFYGYTF.

About this clone: A read error may produce the germline difference seen at one junction end. This chain connects TRBV6-5 to TRBJ1-1; D is unclear. The CDR3 is 11 amino acids. CDR1 and CDR2 from the germline V gene are MNHEY and SVGAGI. The CDR3 sequence: CATARNTEAFF. The CDR3 DNA reads TGTGCCACCGCGAGGAACACTGAAGCCTTCTTT.

Points on this clone: Compared with germline, one end of the junction differs, possibly owing to a read error. V and J are TRBV28 and TRBJ2-2, with TRBD2 identical over 7 bases. The CDR3 is 12 residues long. The germline CDR1 and CDR2 sequences are MDHEN and SYDVKM. This CDR3 reads CASSLLTGGLFF. CDR3 DNA: TGTGCCAGCAGTTTATTAACGGGGGGGCTGTTTTTT.

This chain links TRBV2 with TRBJ2-5; unclear D gene. The CDR3 is 13 amino acids. Germline V gene data show CDR1 as SNHLY and CDR2 as FYNNEI. V lost 5 bases, J lost 0 bases, and 7 bases lay in between. The CDR3 is CASSSRNQETQYF. The CDR3 DNA sequence: TGTGCCAGCAGTAGCAGGAACCAAGAGACCCAGTACTTC.

V and J are TRBV19 and TRBJ1-4; TRBD1 aligns across 8 bases. This CDR3 is built from 14 residues. Germline V lookup: CDR1 LNHDA, CDR2 SQIVND (reference sequence). The V and J ends lost 5 bases and 6 bases, in that order; junction bases with no gene match: 5. The CDR3 loop is CASSPQGGDEKLFF. CDR3 bases: TGTGCCAGTAGTCCACAGGGGGGAGATGAAAAACTGTTTTTT.

CDR3 amino acids: CASSKLPRRTRSTDTQYF. In DNA, the CDR3 is TGTGCCAGCAGCAAATTACCCCGGAGGACTAGAAGCACAGATACGCAGTATTTT. The J gene is TRBJ2-3, the V gene TRBV21-1; no DNA check was done on the table's D call, TRBD2. TRBV21-1 is given as a pseudogene. The CDR3 loop spans 18 amino acids.

The chain recombines TRBV18 with TRBJ2-1; 11 bases are a match to TRBD2. The germline V gene encodes CDR1 KGHSH and CDR2 LQKENI. After removal of 2 bases from V and 9 bases from J, the junction contained 6 bases not matched to a gene. This CDR3 region has 15 residues. The CDR3 DNA reads TGTGCCAGCTCACCAAAACTAGCGGGGGATAGTGAGCAGTTCTTC. Encoded protein: CASSPKLAGDSEQFF.

This clone was counted a single time. V usage is TRBV27 and J usage is TRBJ2-7; TRBD2 agrees at 10 bases. The CDR3 contains 18 residues. Losses at the gene ends were 6 bases for V and 0 bases for J; bases not matched to a gene: 14. The germline V gene has CDR1 MNHEY and CDR2 SMNVEV (reference sequence). The CDR3, as DNA: TGTGCCAGCAGCCCTGACCCTATAGCGGGGGGATTCTCCTACGAGCAGTACTTC. Translated: CASSPDPIAGGFSYEQYF.

V gene TRBV5-6 combines with J gene TRBJ2-5; D remains unclear. V shed 0 bases and J shed 2 bases, with 8 bases lying between them. CDR1 and CDR2 from the germline V gene are SGHDT and YYEEEE. The CDR3 is made up of 14 amino acids. Here the CDR3 DNA reads TGTGCCAGCAGCTTGGGTGGTAGACAAGAGACCCAGTACTTC. It specifies CASSLGGRQETQYF.

The chain couples TRBV7-2 to TRBJ2-1; TRBD2 matches at 8 bases. Germline lookup yields CDR1 SGHTA and CDR2 FQGNSA. The CDR3 totals 15 residues. V trimming: 3 bases; J trimming: 0 bases; junction bases outside the gene matches: 1. The CDR3 reads CASSFGGASYNEQFF. DNA for the CDR3: TGTGCCAGCAGCTTCGGGGGGGCCTCCTACAATGAGCAGTTCTTC.

This clone was observed a single time. The gene calls are TRBV19 and TRBJ1-1; TRBD1 is a possible D gene (5 bases). This CDR3 spans 14 amino acids. Per the germline V gene, CDR1 is LNHDA and CDR2 is SQIVND (reference sequence). The V end was cut by 1 base, the J end by 4 bases, with 10 bases between. The CDR3 reads CASSIGRGVTEAFF. The DNA of the CDR3 is TGTGCCAGTAGTATAGGGCGGGGGGTCACTGAAGCTTTCTTT.

The chain combines TRBV15 with TRBJ1-5; D might be TRBD1 (5 bases). Germline V CDR1 and CDR2: LNHNV, YYDKDF (reference sequence). Trimming pared 1 base from V and 7 bases from J, leaving 11 bases between. The CDR3 runs to 14 residues. CDR3 sequence (DNA): TGTGCCACCAGCAGAGCGTCCCGGGGGCAGCCCCAGCATTTT. Translating gives CATSRASRGQPQHF.